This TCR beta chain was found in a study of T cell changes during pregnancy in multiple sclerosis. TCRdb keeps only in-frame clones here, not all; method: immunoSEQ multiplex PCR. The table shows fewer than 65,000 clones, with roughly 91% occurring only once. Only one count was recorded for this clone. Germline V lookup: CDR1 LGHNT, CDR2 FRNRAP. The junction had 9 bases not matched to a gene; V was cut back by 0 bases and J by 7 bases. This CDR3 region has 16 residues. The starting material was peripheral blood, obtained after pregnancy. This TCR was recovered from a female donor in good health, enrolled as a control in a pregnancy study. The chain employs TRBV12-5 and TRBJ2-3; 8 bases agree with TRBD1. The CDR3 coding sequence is TGTGCTAGTGGTTTGGTACTGTCAGGGGGCTTGAATACGCAGTATTTT. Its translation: CASGLVLSGGLNTQYF.